Listed below are T cell receptor beta chains from one sample, sequenced in a study of cytomegalovirus exposure and HLA in healthy donors. TCRdb's copy holds only in-frame clones and misses some; the assay was immunoSEQ multiplex PCR. The sample shows around 350,000 clones, roughly 89% of them seen only once. Sequencing input: PBMCs. All receptors come from a woman younger than 30 in good health and CMV-seronegative. The CDR3 runs from the conserved cysteine through the conserved F or W. D genes are given only for firm matches. Clone size is stated in some rows and not others, as once, few, many or a class when expanded.

>once|TRBD2|TRBJ2-1|TRBV27
TGTGCCAGCAGCCCCTTAGCGGGGGGGCCCTACAATGAGCAGTTCTTC
CASSPLAGGPYNEQFF
>once|TRBD2|TRBJ2-7|TRBV4-1
TGCGCCAGCAGCCAAGGGGGCGGGGGAGAGGACGAGCAGTACTTC
CASSQGGGGEDEQYF
>NA|TRBD2|TRBJ2-7|TRBV28
TGTGCCAGCAGTTCCAGCCTAGCGGGAACTTACGAGCAGTACTTC
CASSSSLAGTYEQYF
>NA|NA|TRBJ2-3|TRBV7-9
TGTGCCAGCAGCTTAGGTGTATTAGCGAGCACAGATACGCAGTATTTT
CASSLGVLASTDTQYF
>few|TRBD2|TRBJ2-7|TRBV27
TGTGCCAGCAGGCGACTAGCGGGGGGGCAAAACGAGCAGTACTTC
CASRRLAGGQNEQYF
>NA|TRBD2|TRBJ2-7|TRBV7-2
TGTGCCAGCAGCGGTGGAGGGGCGGGAGACTACGAGCAGTACTTC
CASSGGGAGDYEQYF
>few|NA|TRBJ1-1|TRBV20-1
TGCAGTGCCGTTGAAGCTTTCTTT
CSAVEAFF
>NA|TRBD1|TRBJ1-5|TRBV19
TGTGCCAGTAGCCCCCCGGGACAGGGTATTCATCAGCCCCAGCATTTT
CASSPPGQGIHQPQHF
>NA|NA|TRBJ1-1|TRBV30
TGTGCCTGGATTAAACCGTCGGGTGTTGTGGCTTTCTTT
CAWIKPSGVVAFF
>few|NA|TRBJ1-1|TRBV4-1
TGCGCCAGCAGTGAAGACTCCTCGACTGAAGCTTTCTTT
CASSEDSSTEAFF
>NA|TRBD2|TRBJ2-3|TRBV10-1
TGCGCCAGCAGTCGGACTAGCGGGAGGAGCACAGATACGCAGTATTTT
CASSRTSGRSTDTQYF
>NA|NA|TRBJ1-3|TRBV4-1
TGCGCCAGCAGCCGAGGGACAACTCCCATATATTTT
CASSRGTTPIYF
>NA|TRBD2|TRBJ2-1|TRBV18
TGTGCCAGCTCACCACCGGGACTAGCGGGGGGCTCCTACAATGAGCAGTTCTTC
CASSPPGLAGGSYNEQFF